Shown below are 9 T cell receptor beta chains from a single sample sequenced in a study of blood T cell repertoires in COVID-19. Clones were sequenced by immunoSEQ multiplex PCR, and TCRdb holds only the in-frame ones, with some missing. Of about 250,000 clones in the sample, roughly 86% were seen once. Sequenced: peripheral blood. All receptors come from a man between 50 and 59 years old with acute or convalescent COVID-19.

V usage is TRBV19 and J usage is TRBJ2-7; 7 bases agree with TRBD1. V lost 5 bases, J lost 5 bases, and 3 bases stayed unmatched. This CDR3 comprises 12 residues. Germline CDR1 and CDR2: LNHDA and SQIVND (reference sequence). CDR3: CASSDREHEQYF. Here the CDR3 DNA reads TGTGCCAGTAGTGACAGGGAACACGAGCAGTACTTC. Combining the CDR3 with reference TRBV19 and TRBJ2-7 gives the whole variable domain DGGITQSPKYLFRKEGQNVTLSCEQNLNHDAMYWYRQDPGQGLRLIYYSQIVNDFQKGDIAEGYSVSREKKESFPLTVTSAQKNPTAFYLCASSDREHEQYFGPGTRLTVT.

CDR3 protein: CASSLGRDQPQHF. CDR3 DNA: TGTGCCAGCAGCTTAGGGAGGGATCAGCCCCAGCATTTT. The chain has TRBV7-2 and TRBJ1-5; no definite D call. There are 13 residues in the CDR3. With 1 base removed from V and 5 bases from J, the gap between germline ends came to 6 bases. Looked up from germline, CDR1 is SGHTA and CDR2 is FQGNSA. Filled out from reference TRBV7-2 and TRBJ1-5, the complete variable domain reads GAGVSQSPSNKVTEKGKDVELRCDPISGHTALYWYRQSLGQGLEFLIYFQGNSAPDKSGLPSDRFSAERTGGSVSTLTIQRTQQEDSAVYLCASSLGRDQPQHFGDGTRLSIL.

The chain recombines TRBV4-1 with TRBJ1-1, with a weak D call TRBD1 (6 bases). The CDR3 has 13 residues. The ends were cut back, 3 bases at V and 9 bases at J, with 14 bases in the middle. In germline, CDR1 is MGHRA, CDR2 YSYEKL. For the CDR3, the DNA is TGCGCCAGCAGCCAGTCCAGGGGTACTAAAGCTTTCTTT. Its translation: CASSQSRGTKAFF.

This chain joins TRBV3-1 (or the pseudogene TRBV3-2) and TRBJ1-1, with a possible D match to TRBD1 (5 bases). With 4 bases removed from V and 8 bases from J, the gap between germline ends came to 11 bases. CDR3 length: 12 residues. Germline values: CDR1 LGHDT, CDR2 YNNKEL (reference sequence). CDR3 nucleotides: TGTGCCAGCAGCCCTTGGGGCAGAGAAGCTTTCTTT. Translating gives CASSPWGREAFF.

J is TRBJ1-4 and V is TRBV4-1; D is possibly TRBD1 (5 bases). Germline CDR1 reads MGHRA; CDR2 reads YSYEKL. CDR3 length equals 17 residues. V lost 4 bases and J lost 0, with 15 bases in between. The CDR3: CASSRSVKTATNEKLFF. CDR3 sequence (DNA): TGCGCCAGCAGCCGCTCAGTTAAGACAGCAACTAATGAAAAACTGTTTTTT.

The rearrangement links TRBV3-1 (or the pseudogene TRBV3-2) to TRBJ2-4; TRBD2 agrees at 12 bases. V was pared by 4 bases and J by 0 bases, with 7 bases of the junction left unmatched. The CDR3 spans 18 residues. Germline CDR1 LGHDT, CDR2 YNNKEL (reference sequence). CDR3 sequence (DNA): TGTGCCAGCAGCCCCGGGGCTAGCGGGGGGGTAGCCAAAAACATTCAGTACTTC. Translating it yields CASSPGASGGVAKNIQYF.

The V gene is TRBV18, the J gene TRBJ1-2; 7 bases agree with TRBD1. Germline CDR1 is KGHSH and CDR2 is LQKENI. Trimming took 4 bases from V and 6 from J; bases not matched to a gene: 11. CDR3 length: 15 amino acids. Here the CDR3 DNA reads TGTGCCAGCTCACAGACGAGGGGGCGAAACAATGGCTACACCTTC. It encodes CASSQTRGRNNGYTF.

The chain is built from TRBV12-5 and TRBJ1-5; the match to TRBD1 covers 9 bases. The V and J ends lost 9 bases and 1 base, in that order; junction bases with no gene match: 7. The CDR3 totals 15 residues. Germline CDR1 is LGHNT and CDR2 is FRNRAP. CDR3 sequence (DNA): TGTGCTAGCTCGTCGGGACAGGGAAGCAATCAGCCCCAGCATTTT. Protein: CASSSGQGSNQPQHF.

V is TRBV3-1 (or the pseudogene TRBV3-2) and J is TRBJ1-3; D is undetermined. This CDR3 region has 16 residues. Germline loops: CDR1 LGHDT, CDR2 YNNKEL (reference sequence). V was shortened by 5 bases and J by 2 bases, with 16 bases between the two germline ends. The CDR3 sequence is CASSRTVLRTGNTIYF. The DNA for the CDR3 is TGTGCCAGCAGCAGGACTGTCCTTCGGACTGGAAACACCATATATTTT.